A single sample is the source of the 26 T cell receptor beta chains below, sequenced in a study of blood T cells in healthy people across ages. A J-beta primer mix and a sample-barcoded 5' primer were used in a second PCR of about 7 to 12 cycles. TCRdb re-analysed the 5' RACE reads in MiXCR, keeping a single row per CDR3 protein. This sample has roughly 1,500,000 distinct CDR3 sequences; approximately 38% occur once, and the top ten carry 7% to 9%. The sample was blood. The receptor set was obtained from a woman younger than 35 in good health.

V gene TRBV7-2 combines with J gene TRBJ1-1, with D maybe TRBD1 (5 bases). The germline V gene has CDR1 SGHTA and CDR2 FQGNSA. The CDR3 loop spans 14 amino acids. The germline V and J ends were trimmed by 1 base and 5 bases, with 11 bases remaining between them. The CDR3 DNA reads as TGTGCCAGCAGCTTAGAGTCAGGGAGGACTGAAGCTTTCTTT. Its translation: CASSLESGRTEAFF.

This clonotype has just a few counts. The chain couples TRBV20-1 to TRBJ2-4, with 14 bases that match TRBD2. The J call is in doubt because the DNA end fits TRBJ2-7 better. The CDR3 sequence is 16 residues long. CDR1 is DFQATT and CDR2 is SNEGSKA in the germline V gene (reference sequence). CDR3 in amino acids: CSAREIGTSGSYEQYF. The CDR3 nucleotides read TGCAGTGCTAGAGAGATCGGGACTAGCGGGAGCTACGAGCAGTACTTC.

This chain connects TRBV28 to TRBJ1-6, with 7 bases matching TRBD1. Losses at the gene ends were 6 bases for V and 5 bases for J; bases not matched to a gene: 16. CDR1 is MDHEN and CDR2 is SYDVKM in the germline V gene. The CDR3 length is 18 residues. CDR3 nucleotide sequence: TGTGCCAGCAGCCTGGTTGAGGGGGCCTCGAGAAATAATTCACCCCTCCACTTT. Translating gives CASSLVEGASRNNSPLHF.

J is TRBJ1-1 and V is TRBV3-1; 8 bases are shared with TRBD1. With V trimmed by 6 bases and J by 0 bases, 9 bases remained unmatched. The CDR3 extends over 16 amino acids. In germline, CDR1 is LGHDT, CDR2 YNNKEL (reference sequence). As DNA, the CDR3 is TGTGCCAGCAGACCCGGGACAGGCGTAATGAACACTGAAGCTTTCTTT. The encoded protein is CASRPGTGVMNTEAFF.

This clonotype was observed a few times. The chain combines TRBV5-5 with TRBJ1-1, with 11 bases identical to TRBD1. The CDR3 is 14 amino acids. The germline V gene encodes CDR1 SGHKS and CDR2 YYEKEE (reference sequence). J lost 8 bases, V lost 5 bases, and 8 bases had no gene match. The CDR3: CASRLRTGGAEAFF. Written as DNA, the CDR3 is TGTGCCAGCAGACTACGGACAGGGGGCGCGGAAGCTTTCTTT.

The rearrangement joins TRBV10-3 to TRBJ1-2, with 9 bases aligning to TRBD1. The CDR3 sequence is 13 residues long. After removal of 7 bases from V and 3 bases from J, the junction contained 3 bases not matched to a gene. Looked up from germline, CDR1 is ENHRY and CDR2 is SYGVKD. The CDR3 DNA follows: TGTGCCATCACCGGGGACAGGGACTATGGCTACACCTTC. It translates to CAITGDRDYGYTF.

There are a few counts of this clonotype. The rearrangement links TRBV2 to TRBJ2-7, with a weak D call TRBD2 (6 bases). In germline, CDR1 is SNHLY, CDR2 FYNNEI. The CDR3 runs 14 residues. The V end was cut by 10 bases, the J end by 1 base, with 17 bases between. The CDR3 is CATEGAGGSYEQYF. CDR3 coding DNA: TGTGCCACCGAGGGAGCGGGTGGATCCTACGAGCAGTACTTC.

This chain uses TRBV3-1 with TRBJ2-3; 10 bases are shared with TRBD2. CDR1 LGHDT and CDR2 YNNKEL come from the germline V gene (reference sequence). V lost 4 bases and J lost 0; bases outside the gene matches: 10. There are 18 residues in the CDR3. CDR3 bases: TGTGCCAGCAGCCTCGCTAGCGGGAGAAGGACTAGCACAGATACGCAGTATTTT. Protein product: CASSLASGRRTSTDTQYF.

There are many counts of this clonotype. The junction and the germline gene differ at one end; a read error may be behind it. DNA for the CDR3: TGTGCCAGCAGCTTTAGCGGGAGCTCCTACGAGCAGTACTTC. Protein: CASSFSGSSYEQYF. The rearrangement uses TRBV5-1 and TRBJ2-7, with 9 nucleotides matching TRBD2. This CDR3 has 14 residues. Germline CDR1 and CDR2: SGHRS and YFSETQ.

The rearrangement links TRBV15 to TRBJ2-3; no firm D call. Germline-derived CDR1 and CDR2 are LNHNV and YYDKDF (reference sequence). This CDR3 has 13 residues. Between the trimmed V and J ends, which lost 5 bases and 2 bases, there was a span of 8 bases. The CDR3 DNA follows: TGTGCCACCAGCGCCAGGCTCACAGATACGCAGTATTTT. Translated, it gives CATSARLTDTQYF.

This clonotype was counted at least ten times. V usage is TRBV27 and J usage is TRBJ2-4; D gene uncertain. Germline V gene data show CDR1 as MNHEY and CDR2 as SMNVEV (reference sequence). Trimming left V 6 bases short and J 0 bases short, with 9 bases between. This CDR3 has 14 amino acids. The CDR3 protein is CASSPAEAKNIQYF. CDR3 bases: TGTGCCAGCAGCCCAGCAGAAGCCAAAAACATTCAGTACTTC.

The chain links TRBV7-9 to TRBJ1-6; 7 bases line up with TRBD1. V shed 3 bases and J 10 bases; nucleotides not matched to a gene: 6. This CDR3 comprises 14 residues. Germline CDR1 is SEHNR and CDR2 is FQNEAQ (reference sequence). CDR3 DNA sequence: TGTGCCAGCAGCTTCCGGGACAGCCAATCACCCCTCCACTTT. Encoded protein: CASSFRDSQSPLHF. Complete variable domain (other parts from reference TRBV7-9 and TRBJ1-6): DTGVSQNPRHKITKRGQNVTFRCDPISEHNRLYWYRQTLGQGPEFLTYFQNEAQLEKSRLLSDRFSAERPKGSFSTLEIQRTEQGDSAMYLCASSFRDSQSPLHFGNGTRLTVT.

The rearrangement links TRBV3-1 to TRBJ2-3; 8 bases fit TRBD2. The CDR3 loop spans 13 amino acids. CDR1 and CDR2 (germline): LGHDT, YNNKEL (reference sequence). Trimming took 0 bases from V and 14 from J; bases not matched to a gene: 7. DNA for the CDR3: TGTGCCAGCAGCCAAGATAGAAGCGGGAGCATGTATTTT. It yields the protein CASSQDRSGSMYF.

DNA of the CDR3: TGTGCCAGCAGCTTAGGCCTGTTCAATCAGCCCCAGCATTTT. Encoded protein: CASSLGLFNQPQHF. The chain recombines TRBV7-2 with TRBJ1-5; D uncertain. Germline V gene data show CDR1 as SGHTA and CDR2 as FQGNSA. The CDR3 consists of 14 residues. Trimming cost V 1 base and J 3 bases, with 7 bases left between them.

The V gene is TRBV20-1, the J gene TRBJ2-3, with 10 bases aligning to TRBD2. The CDR3 runs to 13 residues. From germline, CDR1 is DFQATT and CDR2 SNEGSKA (reference sequence). CDR3 coding DNA: TGCAGCCCCGGACTAGCGGCCTGGGATACGCAGTATTTT. It translates to CSPGLAAWDTQYF.

The rearrangement uses TRBV5-5 and TRBJ2-3, with D perhaps matching TRBD2 (5 bases). This CDR3 has 16 amino acids. Trimming stripped 2 bases from V and 5 bases from J, with 18 bases between. Germline V gene sequence: CDR1 SGHKS, CDR2 YYEKEE (reference sequence). The CDR3, as DNA: TGTGCCAGCAGCTTTCTAGCCGACCCTGTAAGAGATACGCAGTATTTT. The encoded protein is CASSFLADPVRDTQYF.

The chain combines TRBV5-1 with TRBJ2-1; 14 nucleotides line up with TRBD2. The germline gives CDR1 SGHRS, CDR2 YFSETQ. V lost 0 bases to trimming and J lost 6 bases; unmatched junction nucleotides: 8. This CDR3 has 18 amino acids. Here the CDR3 reads CASSLGLAGGWIANEQFF. CDR3 sequence (DNA): TGCGCCAGCAGCTTGGGACTAGCGGGGGGGTGGATCGCCAATGAGCAGTTCTTC.

The chain recombines TRBV27 with TRBJ2-1, with D perhaps being TRBD1 or TRBD2 (10 bases each). V was clipped by 7 bases and J by 0 bases, with 34 bases between them. The CDR3 runs 22 residues. Germline CDR1 and CDR2: MNHEY and SMNVEV (reference sequence). In DNA, the CDR3 is TGTGCCAGCACAGAGCGGGACAGGGGTCCCAGCGGGAGGGCCGGCTCCTACAATGAGCAGTTCTTC. It translates to CASTERDRGPSGRAGSYNEQFF.

This chain uses TRBV5-5 with TRBJ1-1; weak D call: TRBD1 (5 bases). V was shortened by 4 bases and J by 5 bases, with 15 bases between the two germline ends. Germline V CDR1 and CDR2: SGHKS, YYEKEE (reference sequence). CDR3 size: 14 residues. The CDR3 here is CASSTTTVRTEAFF. CDR3 nucleotides: TGTGCCAGCAGCACCACGACAGTTCGGACTGAAGCTTTCTTT.

Notes on this clonotype: This may be a read error, as it is one base from a much larger clone. The rearrangement links TRBV7-6 to TRBJ2-3, with D possibly matching TRBD2 (5 bases). This CDR3 has 15 residues. Germline loops: CDR1 SGHVS, CDR2 FNYEAQ. The CDR3 bases are TGTACCAGCAGCTCGGACTCAATAAGCACAGATACGCAGTATTTT. Protein sequence: CTSSSDSISTDTQYF. The whole variable domain, remainder taken from reference TRBV7-6 and TRBJ2-3, is GAGVSQSPRYKVTKRGQDVALRCDPISGHVSLYWYRQALGQGPEFLTYFNYEAQQDKSGLPNDRFSAERPEGSISTLTIQRTEQRDSAMYRCTSSSDSISTDTQYFGPGTRLTVL.

The chain uses TRBV2 and TRBJ2-7; D might be TRBD2 (6 bases). V lost 7 bases and J lost 3, with 16 bases in between. The CDR3 is 14 residues long. Germline CDR1 SNHLY, CDR2 FYNNEI. The CDR3 loop is CASNTGTGDYEQYF. The CDR3 DNA sequence: TGTGCCAGCAATACCGGGACTGGTGACTACGAGCAGTACTTC.

A few counts support this clonotype. The rearrangement joins TRBV27 to TRBJ1-2, with unresolved D. The CDR3 loop spans 11 amino acids. V lost 5 bases, J lost 8 bases, and 9 bases lay in between. Germline-derived CDR1 and CDR2 are MNHEY and SMNVEV (reference sequence). CDR3 DNA: TGTGCCAGCAGTGGAGGTTGGGGCTACACCTTC. Translated, it gives CASSGGWGYTF.

This clonotype was observed a handful of times. The rearrangement uses TRBV5-8 and TRBJ2-5, with 10 positions matching TRBD1. The germline gives CDR1 SGHTS, CDR2 YDEGEE. The ends lost 0 bases at V and 4 bases at J; junction bases unmatched: 6. This CDR3 region has 16 residues. CDR3 DNA sequence: TGTGCCAGCAGCTTGGGGGACAGGGGACCCGCAGAGACCCAGTACTTC. Translation gives CASSLGDRGPAETQYF.

This rearrangement joins TRBV12-3 or TRBV12-4 to TRBJ2-4; 7 nucleotides agree with TRBD2. The DNA end is a closer match to TRBJ2-7, so the J assignment may be wrong. This CDR3 spans 15 amino acids. The CDR3 nucleotides are TGTGCCAGCAGTTCGAGCGGGGTTGGGACCTACGAGCAGTACTTC. Protein product: CASSSSGVGTYEQYF.

This clonotype was recorded a few times. The rearrangement uses TRBV7-9 and TRBJ1-2, with D uncertain. Trimming pared 5 bases from V and 3 bases from J, leaving 10 bases between. The germline V gene has CDR1 SEHNR and CDR2 FQNEAQ (reference sequence). The CDR3 contains 13 residues. The CDR3 reads CASSLDSHYGYTF. For the CDR3, the DNA is TGTGCCAGCAGCCTAGACTCCCACTATGGCTACACCTTC.

The V gene is TRBV7-6, the J gene TRBJ1-2; D is perhaps TRBD1 (5 bases). The CDR3 covers 13 residues. The V and J ends lost 5 bases and 8 bases respectively, with 15 bases between them. Looked up from germline, CDR1 is SGHVS and CDR2 is FNYEAQ. The CDR3 loop is CASSPGPMEGYTF. DNA of the CDR3: TGTGCCAGCAGCCCGGGACCGATGGAGGGCTACACCTTC.